This TCR beta chain was sequenced during a study of blood T cell repertoires in COVID-19. The protocol was immunoSEQ multiplex PCR, while the TCRdb copy is restricted to in-frame clones and leaves out a portion. The repertoire consists of approximately 400,000 clones, with 81% occurring once and the leading ten covering 0.85% to 1.3%. The receptor comes from a human donor with acute or convalescent COVID-19. The donor label of this sample is uncertain. The sample was peripheral blood.

CDR3: CASGLGQGSMNTEAFF. The CDR3 DNA reads as TGTGCTAGTGGCCTGGGACAGGGGTCGATGAACACTGAAGCTTTCTTT. The rearrangement joins TRBV12-5 to TRBJ1-1, with TRBD1 matching 10 bases. Trimming cost V 6 bases and J 0 bases; bases outside gene matches: 7. The CDR3 has 16 amino acids. CDR1 and CDR2 from the germline V gene are LGHNT and FRNRAP.